This T cell receptor beta chain was observed in a study of TIL therapy for anti-PD-1-resistant metastatic lung cancer. As for time point: pre-treatment sample, taken before nivolumab and TIL therapy. This was the immunoSEQ v3 assay. Measured with immunoSEQ multiplex PCR; TCRdb has only the in-frame clones, and not every one. The sample contains about 49,000 clones, around 79% of which appear only once. The V segment lost 4 bases and the J segment 0 bases; nucleotides outside the gene matches: 5. The length of the CDR3 is 15 residues. Per germline, CDR1 SGHRS and CDR2 YFSETQ. Material: blood, obtained at baseline. The receptor was derived from a man in his sixties or seventies with non-small cell lung cancer. The rearrangement links TRBV5-1 to TRBJ2-3; TRBD1 agrees at 7 bases. CDR3 DNA: TGCGCCAGCAGCACAACAGGGGTGAGCACAGATACGCAGTATTTT. Encoded protein: CASSTTGVSTDTQYF.